Following are 10 T cell receptor beta chains from one sample sequenced in a study of shared clonotypes between healthy human individuals. Assay: immunoSEQ multiplex PCR; the TCRdb copy retains only in-frame clones and omits some. Among some 1,900,000 clones listed, about 95% were seen once. As defined, naive CD8 cells were CD45RO-negative and positively selected for CCR7, with terminally differentiated effector memory CD45RA+ cells excluded. Sequencing was carried out using naive CD8+ T cells sorted from blood. These receptors were taken from a man aged 18 to 29 in good health.

With regard to this clone: Other DNA sequences in this specimen translate into the identical CDR3. The genes are TRBV19 and TRBJ2-7; perhaps TRBD1 as D (6 bases). This CDR3 region has 15 residues. CDR1 is LNHDA, CDR2 SQIVND, per germline (reference sequence). Trimming stripped 3 bases from V and 2 bases from J, with 14 bases between. The DNA of the CDR3 is TGTGCCAGTAGTATTTTAGCAGGGGACCCCTACGAGCAGTACTTC. Translation: CASSILAGDPYEQYF.

The V call is TRBV7-9, the J call TRBJ2-1; TRBD1 matches at 10 bases. Germline V gives CDR1 SEHNR, CDR2 FQNEAQ (reference sequence). The CDR3 has 16 amino acids. The ends lost 5 bases at V and 1 base at J; junction bases unmatched: 5. CDR3 protein: CASSNRDRGSYNEQFF. The CDR3 DNA follows: TGTGCCAGCAGCAACAGGGACAGGGGTTCCTACAATGAGCAGTTCTTC. The full variable domain, its missing parts supplied by reference TRBV7-9 and TRBJ2-1, is DTGVSQNPRHKITKRGQNVTFRCDPISEHNRLYWYRQTLGQGPEFLTYFQNEAQLEKSRLLSDRFSAERPKGSFSTLEIQRTEQGDSAMYLCASSNRDRGSYNEQFFGPGTRLTVL.

V is TRBV4-1 and J is TRBJ2-1, with D uncertain. The germline V gene encodes CDR1 MGHRA and CDR2 YSYEKL. V dropped 0 bases and J dropped 6 bases, with 9 bases sitting between them. The CDR3 sequence is 14 residues long. The CDR3 protein is CASSQEWQSNEQFF. In DNA, the CDR3 is TGCGCCAGCAGCCAAGAGTGGCAAAGCAATGAGCAGTTCTTC.

The J gene is TRBJ2-7, the V gene TRBV5-4, with TRBD1 as a possible D gene (6 bases). Trimming removed 2 bases at V and 3 bases at J, with 9 bases between. Germline lookup yields CDR1 SGHNT and CDR2 YYREEE (reference sequence). The CDR3 runs to 13 residues. The CDR3 protein is CASSFEQGYEQYF. As DNA, the CDR3 is TGTGCCAGCAGCTTTGAACAGGGCTACGAGCAGTACTTC.

This clone has a handful of counts. The sample carries other DNA sequences with the same CDR3. This chain links TRBV30 with TRBJ1-1; unclear D gene. The CDR3 contains 12 residues. V dropped 2 bases and J dropped 4 bases, with 8 bases sitting between them. The germline V gene encodes CDR1 GTSNPN and CDR2 SVGIG (reference sequence). CDR3 nucleotide sequence: TGTGCCTGGAGTTGGGGTGGCACTGAAGCTTTCTTT. This codes for CAWSWGGTEAFF.

CDR3 sequence: CATHFDSGNTIYF. The CDR3 DNA sequence: TGTGCCACCCATTTTGACTCTGGAAACACCATATATTTT. This chain links TRBV10-3 with TRBJ1-3; D not resolved. Germline V CDR1 and CDR2: ENHRY, SYGVKD. This CDR3 spans 13 amino acids. Trimming pared 10 bases from V and 0 bases from J, leaving 10 bases between.

The chain carries TRBV13 and TRBJ1-1, with unresolved D. Germline values: CDR1 PRHDT, CDR2 FYEKMQ (reference sequence). This CDR3 is built from 12 residues. Trimming pared 5 bases from V and 10 bases from J, leaving 14 bases between. DNA of the CDR3: TGTGCCAGCAGCCGGGAGGAGTTCGGAGCTTTCTTT. Translated, it gives CASSREEFGAFF.

This CDR3 is CASSSTGGGIEKLFF. CDR3 sequence (DNA): TGTGCCAGCAGCTCCACCGGGGGAGGCATTGAAAAACTGTTTTTT. V gene TRBV9 combines with J gene TRBJ1-4; tentative D call: TRBD1 (5 bases). V lost 4 bases and J 7 bases, leaving 17 bases between the germline ends. Germline CDR1 SGDLS, CDR2 YYNGEE. The CDR3 extends over 15 amino acids.

The chain has TRBV5-1 and TRBJ2-5; D remains unclear. Germline V gives CDR1 SGHRS, CDR2 YFSETQ. With 2 bases removed from V and 5 bases from J, the gap between germline ends came to 28 bases. The CDR3 loop spans 19 amino acids. The CDR3 DNA sequence: TGCGCCAGCAGCTTCTATCGTTCCCTCCCGGACCTTAAGACGGAGACCCAGTACTTC. This gives the protein CASSFYRSLPDLKTETQYF.

The V and J genes are TRBV9 and TRBJ2-7; TRBD2 matches 8 bases. The V segment lost 0 bases and the J segment 0 bases; nucleotides outside the gene matches: 5. This CDR3 has 16 residues. From germline, CDR1 is SGDLS and CDR2 YYNGEE. The CDR3 DNA reads as TGTGCCAGCAGCGTAGACTCCGGGACTAGCTCCTACGAGCAGTACTTC. Translating gives CASSVDSGTSSYEQYF.